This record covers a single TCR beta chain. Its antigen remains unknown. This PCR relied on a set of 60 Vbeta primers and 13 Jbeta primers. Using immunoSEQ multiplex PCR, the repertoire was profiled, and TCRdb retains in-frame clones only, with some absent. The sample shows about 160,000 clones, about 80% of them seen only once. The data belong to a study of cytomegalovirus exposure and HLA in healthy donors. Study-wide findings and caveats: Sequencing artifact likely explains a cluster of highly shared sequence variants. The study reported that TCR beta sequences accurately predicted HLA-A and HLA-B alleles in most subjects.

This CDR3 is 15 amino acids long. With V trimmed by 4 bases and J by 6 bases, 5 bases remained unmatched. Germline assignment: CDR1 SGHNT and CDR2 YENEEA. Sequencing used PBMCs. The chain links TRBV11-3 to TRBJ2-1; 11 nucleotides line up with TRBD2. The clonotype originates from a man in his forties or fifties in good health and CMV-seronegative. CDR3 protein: CASSYDSGRGNEQFF. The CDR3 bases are TGTGCCAGCAGCTATGATAGCGGGAGGGGCAATGAGCAGTTCTTC.